Listed here are 14 T cell receptor beta chains from one sample, sequenced in a study of T cell changes during pregnancy in multiple sclerosis. Libraries were prepared by immunoSEQ multiplex PCR; TCRdb keeps only in-frame clonotypes and omits some of them. The data show approximately 40,000 clones, 70% to 90% seen once. Sequencing used CD4+ T cells from peripheral blood mononuclear cells, obtained before pregnancy. Every receptor here comes from a female donor with multiple sclerosis, enrolled in a pregnancy study.

This rearrangement joins TRBV6-4 to TRBJ2-4; 7 positions agree with TRBD2. This CDR3 comprises 13 residues. After removal of 7 bases from V and 2 bases from J, the junction contained 2 bases not matched to a gene. Per the germline V gene, CDR1 is MRHNA and CDR2 is SNTAGT. CDR3 residues: CASTGGSKNIQYF. In DNA form, the CDR3 reads TGTGCCAGCACGGGGGGATCCAAAAACATTCAGTACTTC.

The chain links TRBV5-1 to TRBJ2-3; perhaps TRBD1 as D (6 bases). CDR1 and CDR2 from the germline V gene are SGHRS and YFSETQ. The CDR3 totals 17 residues. Trimming left V 4 bases short and J 4 bases short, with 22 bases between. CDR3 region: CASSQGKGHPSADTQYF. The CDR3 DNA reads TGCGCCAGCAGCCAGGGAAAGGGACACCCCTCTGCAGATACGCAGTATTTT.

The chain carries TRBV25-1 and TRBJ1-6; D may be TRBD1 (5 bases). The CDR3 length is 14 residues. Germline V gene sequence: CDR1 MGHDK, CDR2 SYGVNS. Deletions cut 0 bases from V and 11 bases from J, with 11 bases between. CDR3 in amino acids: CASSEYQEGTPLHF. In DNA form, the CDR3 reads TGTGCCAGCAGTGAATATCAGGAGGGGACACCCCTCCACTTT.

In this sample, this clone is medium-sized. The V call is TRBV5-1, the J call TRBJ1-6, with D perhaps TRBD1 (6 bases). Germline V gene sequence: CDR1 SGHRS, CDR2 YFSETQ. V was clipped by 4 bases and J by 6 bases, with 20 bases between them. The CDR3 is 17 residues long. CDR3 sequence reads: CASSQSQGSQLNSPLHF. The CDR3 DNA reads TGCGCCAGCAGCCAGAGTCAGGGGAGCCAGCTTAATTCACCCCTCCACTTT.

The chain combines TRBV10-3 with TRBJ1-1; D unresolved. Per germline, CDR1 ENHRY and CDR2 SYGVKD. With 1 base removed from V and 3 bases from J, the gap between germline ends came to 9 bases. This CDR3 has 14 amino acids. The CDR3 spells CAISEYPGHTEAFF. The CDR3 nucleotides are TGTGCCATCAGTGAGTACCCGGGTCACACTGAAGCTTTCTTT.

In its sample, this clone was seen once. CDR3 sequence: CASSYPYTGELFF. The DNA of the CDR3 is TGTGCCAGTAGTTATCCGTACACCGGGGAGCTGTTTTTT. The chain employs TRBV19 and TRBJ2-2, with D hard to call. CDR1 and CDR2 (germline): LNHDA, SQIVND (reference sequence). V lost 5 bases to trimming and J lost 3 bases, with 7 bases between them. The CDR3 has 13 residues.

The rearrangement uses TRBV29-1 and TRBJ2-5, with 13 bases identical to TRBD2. The CDR3 extends over 15 amino acids. The germline CDR1 and CDR2 sequences are SQVTM and ANQGSEA. The V and J ends lost 6 bases and 1 base, in that order; junction bases with no gene match: 5. The CDR3 nucleotides are TGCAGCGTCGCCGGACTAGCGGGGGTCCAAGAGACCCAGTACTTC. As protein: CSVAGLAGVQETQYF.

CDR3 DNA: TGCGCCAGCAGCCGGAACTACTTAGCTTACGCTAACTATGGCTACACCTTC. It is translated as CASSRNYLAYANYGYTF. The chain has TRBV4-3 and TRBJ1-2; no definite D call. V dropped 4 bases and J dropped 0 bases, with 18 bases sitting between them. CDR1 is LGHNA and CDR2 is YSLEER in the germline V gene. The CDR3 has 17 amino acids.

This clone was counted only a few times. The rearrangement joins TRBV18 to TRBJ1-5; TRBD1 aligns across 8 bases. Germline trimming cut 4 bases from V and 3 bases from J; bases unmatched to any gene: 2. The germline V gene has CDR1 KGHSH and CDR2 LQKENI. The CDR3 totals 14 residues. CDR3 nucleotides: TGTGCCAGCTCACACAGGGGGAACAATCAGCCCCAGCATTTT. This gives the protein CASSHRGNNQPQHF.

The CDR3 DNA follows: TGTGCCAGTATCCGGACAGGGCGAAATACCGGGGAGCTGTTTTTT. Translation gives CASIRTGRNTGELFF. V gene TRBV19 combines with J gene TRBJ2-2; 8 bases line up with TRBD1. The CDR3 extends over 15 amino acids. V was clipped by 7 bases and J by 5 bases; unmatched bases: 9. CDR1 LNHDA and CDR2 SQIVND come from the germline V gene (reference sequence). The variable domain in full, completed from reference TRBV19 and TRBJ2-2, reads DGGITQSPKYLFRKEGQNVTLSCEQNLNHDAMYWYRQDPGQGLRLIYYSQIVNDFQKGDIAEGYSVSREKKESFPLTVTSAQKNPTAFYLCASIRTGRNTGELFFGEGSRLTVL.

The J gene is TRBJ2-7, the V gene TRBV4-1; D may be TRBD2 (6 bases). The V gene lost 5 bases and the J gene lost 4 bases, with 27 bases spanning the gap. This CDR3 contains 18 residues. The germline V gene encodes CDR1 MGHRA and CDR2 YSYEKL. The CDR3 region is CASSEREAGGNKPYEQYF. CDR3 coding DNA: TGCGCCAGCAGCGAAAGAGAAGCTGGAGGGAACAAGCCTTACGAGCAGTACTTC.

This clone was observed once. The chain couples TRBV6-1 to TRBJ1-4; a weak D match, TRBD1 (6 bases). The CDR3 contains 14 residues. The V gene's germline CDR1 is MNHNS and CDR2 SASEGT. V lost 3 bases and J lost 3, with 8 bases in between. As DNA, the CDR3 is TGTGCCAGCAGTGATCAGGGGCCTAATGAAAAACTGTTTTTT. As protein: CASSDQGPNEKLFF.

This clone has just one count. The CDR3 coding sequence is TGTGCCAGCAGTGCGGACAGGGTGAACACTGAAGCTTTCTTT. Translated: CASSADRVNTEAFF. J is TRBJ1-1 and V is TRBV6-1; 8 bases agree with TRBD1. V was pared by 4 bases and J by 0 bases, with 1 base of the junction left unmatched. The CDR3 runs to 14 residues. The V gene's germline CDR1 is MNHNS and CDR2 SASEGT.

V and J are TRBV2 and TRBJ2-7; 10 bases line up with TRBD2. The CDR3 runs to 13 residues. The germline V gene encodes CDR1 SNHLY and CDR2 FYNNEI. V was pared by 3 bases and J by 7 bases, with 3 bases of the junction left unmatched. Written as DNA, the CDR3 is TGTGCCAGCAGTGATCGACTAGCGGGTGAGCAGTACTTC. This encodes CASSDRLAGEQYF.